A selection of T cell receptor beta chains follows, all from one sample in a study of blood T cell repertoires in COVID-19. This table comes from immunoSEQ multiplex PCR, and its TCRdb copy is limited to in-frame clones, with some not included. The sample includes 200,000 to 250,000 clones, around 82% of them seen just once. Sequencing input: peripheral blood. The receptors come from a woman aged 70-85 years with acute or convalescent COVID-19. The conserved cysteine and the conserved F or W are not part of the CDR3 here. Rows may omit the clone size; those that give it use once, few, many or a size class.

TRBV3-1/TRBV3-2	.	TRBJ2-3	ASSQGARGTDTQY
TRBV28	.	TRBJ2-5	ASSLWGRGQETQY
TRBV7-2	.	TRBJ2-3	ASSLGLARPQY
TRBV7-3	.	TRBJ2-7	ASSPMTGHEQY
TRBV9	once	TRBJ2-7	ASSVGGGRSYEQY
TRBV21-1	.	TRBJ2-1	ASSKRRQGDSYNEQF
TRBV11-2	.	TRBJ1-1	ASSFEFFVNTEAF
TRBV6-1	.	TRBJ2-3	ASSDRGYTDTQY
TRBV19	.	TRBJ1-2	ASRGTGVVDGYT
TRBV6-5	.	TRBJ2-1	ASRSGGGLYNEQF
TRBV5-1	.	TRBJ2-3	ASSLQGWRGTDTQY
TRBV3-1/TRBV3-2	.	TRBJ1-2	ASSQGAGELYGYT
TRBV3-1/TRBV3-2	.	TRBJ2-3	ASSGTSNLHTQY
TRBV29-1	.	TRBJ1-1	SVRDRDDTEAF
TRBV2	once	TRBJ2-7	ASSGGGEQY
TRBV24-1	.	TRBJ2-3	ATSDPGTSGGTDTQY
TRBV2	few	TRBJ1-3	ASTGTGGSGNTIY
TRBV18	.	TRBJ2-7	ASSPGLAGARFD
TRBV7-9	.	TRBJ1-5	ASSTQGEPQH
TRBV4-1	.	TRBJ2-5	ASSQDLLAGGLGETQY
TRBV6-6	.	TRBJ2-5	ASSKTRLETQY
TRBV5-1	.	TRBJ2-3	ASSLLSPSGGAGLDADTQY
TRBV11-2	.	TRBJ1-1	ASSLDRGTEAF
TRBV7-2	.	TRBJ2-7	ASSQVGSYEQY
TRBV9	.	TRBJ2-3	ASSVGFGLDHDTQY
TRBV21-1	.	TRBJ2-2	ASSKFDSGGRFGELF
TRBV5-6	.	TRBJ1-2	ASSLSGKAYGYT
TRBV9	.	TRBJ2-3	ASSVVAGAGDTQY
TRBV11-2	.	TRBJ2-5	ASSQDQETQY
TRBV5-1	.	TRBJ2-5	ASRRNTGSQETQY
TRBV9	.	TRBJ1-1	ASSPKTGMAGTEAF
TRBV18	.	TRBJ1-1	ASSPRGPTEAF
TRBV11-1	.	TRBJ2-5	ASSSGWAYQETQY
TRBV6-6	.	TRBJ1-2	ASRPKGAVDGYT
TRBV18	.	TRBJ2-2	ASSPSGANTGELF
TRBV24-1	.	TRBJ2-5	ATSGASGVVGETQY
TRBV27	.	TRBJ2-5	ASSWTGGEQETQY
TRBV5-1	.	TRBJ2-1	ASSLRASGDNEQF
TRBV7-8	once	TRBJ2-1	ASSQTSGGNNEQF
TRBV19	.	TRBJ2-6	ASSIAQRGVSGANVLT
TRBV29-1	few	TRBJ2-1	SVVYRGGSQF
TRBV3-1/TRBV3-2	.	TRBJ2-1	ASSTQGSSYNEQF
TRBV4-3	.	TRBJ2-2	ASRRGSASNTGELF
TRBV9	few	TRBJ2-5	ASSGAGGPQETQY
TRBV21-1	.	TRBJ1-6	ASSKRPQGLPLH
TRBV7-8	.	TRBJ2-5	ASSSSGRGAETQY
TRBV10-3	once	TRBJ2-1	ASTSGSYNEQF
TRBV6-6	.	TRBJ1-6	ASSPGTGRSSYNSPLH
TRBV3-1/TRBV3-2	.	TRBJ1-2	ASSQVPGPNYGYT
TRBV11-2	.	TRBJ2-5	ASSSDFYQETQY
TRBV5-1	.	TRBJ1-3	ASSFDRSGNTIY